This TCR beta chain is drawn from a study of cytomegalovirus exposure and HLA in healthy donors. 60 Vbeta and 13 Jbeta primers were used in PCR. Using immunoSEQ multiplex PCR, the repertoire was profiled, and TCRdb retains in-frame clones only, with some absent. The sample lists around 130,000 clones, roughly 78% occurring once. V was cut by 4 bases and J by 5 bases, with 17 bases left in between. The CDR3 is made up of 15 amino acids. The V gene's germline CDR1 is SEHNR and CDR2 FQNEAQ (reference sequence). This chain connects TRBV7-9 to TRBJ1-1; D may be TRBD1 (5 bases). This TCR was sampled from a male donor in good health and CMV-seronegative. Sequencing input: PBMCs. This chain's CDR3 is CASSSTQGKGTEAFF. The CDR3 nucleotides are TGTGCCAGCAGCTCAACCCAGGGAAAGGGAACTGAAGCTTTCTTT.